Below, 26 T cell receptor beta chains from the same sample are listed, as sequenced in a study of monozygotic twins with inflammatory bowel disease. TCRdb reanalyzed the 5' RACE reads, giving one entry per CDR3 protein sequence and no DNA. Here the sample table reports roughly 100,000 distinct CDR3 sequences. The sample comprised blood. Source of these receptors: a human donor with ulcerative colitis or Crohn's disease, or a healthy co-twin of an affected twin (not recorded which).

V usage is TRBV7-8 and J usage is TRBJ2-5; TCRdb reports TRBD1, a call that lacks DNA to check it against. The CDR3 is 14 amino acids. The germline V gene encodes CDR1 SGHVS and CDR2 FQNEAQ. The CDR3 is CASSDRQYEETQYF. Variable domain in full (rest from reference TRBV7-8 and TRBJ2-5): GAGVSQSPRYKVAKRGQDVALRCDPISGHVSLFWYQQALGQGPEFLTYFQNEAQLDKSGLPSDRFFAERPEGSVSTLKIQRTQQEDSAVYLCASSDRQYEETQYFGPGTRLLVL.

The chain links TRBV7-2 to TRBJ2-7; the TRBD1 assignment by TCRdb is unverifiable without DNA. CDR3 length: 15 residues. The germline V gene encodes CDR1 SGHTA and CDR2 FQGNSA. CDR3 residues: CASSFRTTSSYEQYF.

The chain links TRBV29-1 to TRBJ2-7; TCRdb's assignment of TRBD1 cannot be checked, as there is no DNA. Germline V gene lookup returns CDR1 SQVTM and CDR2 ANQGSEA. The CDR3 loop spans 14 amino acids. CDR3 sequence reads: CSAAGTGTGEEQYF.

This chain joins TRBV12-3 or TRBV12-4 and TRBJ2-2; TCRdb proposes TRBD1, but this gene call is untestable without DNA. CDR3 length: 13 residues. The CDR3 region is CASSLSSGGELFF.

The chain combines TRBV7-9 with TRBJ2-1; there is no DNA to check the TCRdb D call of TRBD2. The CDR3 covers 15 residues. CDR1 is SEHNR, CDR2 FQNEAQ, per germline (reference sequence). Here the CDR3 reads CASSKYSGHYNEQFF.

This chain connects TRBV18 to TRBJ1-6. The CDR3 consists of 13 residues. Germline assignment: CDR1 KGHSH and CDR2 LQKENI. CDR3 region: CASSNQRRPPLHF.

This sequence joins TRBV7-7 and TRBJ2-5; as DNA is missing, the TRBD1 call by TCRdb cannot be tested. The length of the CDR3 is 14 residues. Looked up from germline, CDR1 is SSHAT and CDR2 is FNYEAQ (reference sequence). The CDR3 spells CASSLDRVAATQYF.

This chain joins TRBV12-3 or TRBV12-4 and TRBJ1-2; the TCRdb call, TRBD1, lacks DNA for checking. The CDR3 totals 12 residues. The CDR3 sequence: CASSPLLGGYTF.

J is TRBJ2-1 and V is TRBV18; TCRdb indicates TRBD2, and absent DNA this call remains unverified. CDR3 length: 16 amino acids. Germline-derived CDR1 and CDR2 are KGHSH and LQKENI. CDR3 amino acids: CASSQYPGLANNEQFF.

The J gene is TRBJ1-5, the V gene TRBV7-2; TCRdb calls TRBD1, which cannot be checked without DNA. The CDR3 extends over 16 amino acids. Germline values: CDR1 SGHTA, CDR2 FQGNSA. The chain's CDR3 is CASSFSGVLQDQPQHF.

The V gene is TRBV15, the J gene TRBJ2-7; TCRdb indicates TRBD1, and absent DNA this call remains unverified. Germline V gene data show CDR1 as LNHNV and CDR2 as YYDKDF (reference sequence). The CDR3 is 14 residues long. The CDR3 loop reads CATSRERDTSFQYF.

The J gene is TRBJ2-2, the V gene TRBV18; with no DNA, the TCRdb D assignment of TRBD2 cannot be verified. From germline, CDR1 is KGHSH and CDR2 LQKENI. The CDR3 covers 14 residues. The CDR3 region is CASTPRREAGELFF.

This chain links TRBV29-1 with TRBJ2-2; TCRdb names TRBD1, which stays unverified in the absence of DNA. Germline-derived CDR1 and CDR2 are SQVTM and ANQGSEA. The CDR3 length is 14 residues. The CDR3: CSVPGQSNTGELFF.

The chain uses TRBV7-7 and TRBJ2-3. The CDR3 loop spans 12 amino acids. Germline V gene data show CDR1 as SSHAT and CDR2 as FNYEAQ (reference sequence). The CDR3 loop is CASSQWGDTQYF.

V is TRBV19 and J is TRBJ2-3. The CDR3 is made up of 15 amino acids. The germline V gene encodes CDR1 LNHDA and CDR2 SQIVND (reference sequence). This CDR3 is CASSHGSYPTDTQYF.

The chain recombines TRBV4-3 with TRBJ1-5; lacking DNA, the TRBD1 call made by TCRdb goes unchecked. There are 15 residues in the CDR3. The germline V gene has CDR1 LGHNA and CDR2 YSLEER. The CDR3 spells CASSQDPSGRQPQHF.

The V and J genes are TRBV15 and TRBJ2-7; there is no DNA to check the TCRdb D call of TRBD2. CDR3 size: 13 residues. Germline values: CDR1 LNHNV, CDR2 YYDKDF (reference sequence). Here the CDR3 reads CATSRVLAYEQYF.

The chain combines TRBV19 with TRBJ1-5; TCRdb's D call of TRBD1 is untestable without DNA. CDR3 size: 17 residues. From germline, CDR1 is LNHDA and CDR2 SQIVND (reference sequence). The CDR3 sequence is CASSTLVPRQGDQPQHF.

The chain links TRBV2 to TRBJ2-5; absent DNA, TCRdb's TRBD1 call cannot be checked. CDR1 SNHLY and CDR2 FYNNEI come from the germline V gene. This CDR3 has 15 amino acids. The CDR3 here is CASSEGFGGSGTQYF.

This chain joins TRBV12-3 or TRBV12-4 and TRBJ1-6; the D call of TRBD1 rests on TCRdb alone, since no DNA is present to check it. CDR3 length: 15 residues. The CDR3 sequence is CASRTGGLGNSPLHF.

The gene calls are TRBV7-2 and TRBJ2-5; TCRdb's D gene call, TRBD2, goes unchecked for lack of DNA. Germline V gene sequence: CDR1 SGHTA, CDR2 FQGNSA. The CDR3 is made up of 16 amino acids. The CDR3: CASSLRSSGGAETQYF.

The rearrangement joins TRBV7-9 to TRBJ2-1; TCRdb indicates TRBD1, and absent DNA this call remains unverified. The CDR3 is 14 amino acids. CDR1 is SEHNR and CDR2 is FQNEAQ in the germline V gene (reference sequence). The CDR3 spells CASSLPGAGNEQFF. Combining the CDR3 with reference TRBV7-9 and TRBJ2-1 gives the whole variable domain DTGVSQNPRHKITKRGQNVTFRCDPISEHNRLYWYRQTLGQGPEFLTYFQNEAQLEKSRLLSDRFSAERPKGSFSTLEIQRTEQGDSAMYLCASSLPGAGNEQFFGPGTRLTVL.

The V gene is TRBV5-1, the J gene TRBJ2-1. CDR3 length: 14 residues. Germline V gene lookup returns CDR1 SGHRS and CDR2 YFSETQ. The CDR3 sequence is CASSLVGSYNEQFF.

The V and J genes are TRBV5-1 and TRBJ2-3; TCRdb designates TRBD2, a call that cannot be tested without DNA. CDR3 length: 16 residues. Germline values: CDR1 SGHRS, CDR2 YFSETQ. CDR3 sequence: CASSLGEAGAGDTQYF.

The chain is built from TRBV18 and TRBJ2-5; TCRdb's D gene call, TRBD1, goes unchecked for lack of DNA. The CDR3 consists of 13 residues. The germline CDR1 and CDR2 sequences are KGHSH and LQKENI. CDR3 protein: CASSVGQKETQYF.

The chain has TRBV12-3 or TRBV12-4 and TRBJ2-6; the TRBD1 assignment by TCRdb is unverifiable without DNA. The CDR3 has 15 residues. CDR3 sequence: CASSLDRTGANVLTF.